The 27 T cell receptor beta chains below come from one sample, sequenced in a study of CD8+ T cells in alopecia areata. As the sequencing template, cDNA was produced by extracting RNA and reverse transcribing it. The assay was immunoSEQ multiplex PCR, and TCRdb's table has in-frame clones only and misses some. This repertoire holds 200,000 to 300,000 clones, and none appear only once. Sorting relied on CD4, CD8alpha, NKG2D, NKG2ACE and other markers applied to pooled cutaneous lymph node cells. The sample consisted of CD4+ T cells sorted from a lymph node. The receptor source for this set is a C3H/HeJ mouse with alopecia areata. This strain's MHC haplotype is H2-k.

Details on this clone: Gene names and germline refer to mouse. The sequence runs out 4 residues before the end of the CDR3; the remainder is reconstructed from the germline J gene. The rearrangement uses TRBV19 and TRBJ1-1, with 7 nucleotides matching TRBD1. The V gene's germline CDR1 is FNHDT and CDR2 SITEND (reference sequence). The CDR3 is 14 amino acids. V shed 4 bases, J shed 4 bases, and the junction held 7 bases outside the gene matches. CDR3 residues: CASSLRGSGTEVFF. The sequenced CDR3 bases are TGTGCCAGCAGTCTCAGGGGGTCGGGCACA.

To note about this clone: Gene and germline names: mouse. The read falls 4 residues short of the CDR3 end, and the missing part is taken from the germline J gene. The rearrangement uses TRBV1 and TRBJ2-3, with D maybe TRBD1 (6 bases). CDR1 and CDR2 (germline): NSQYPW, LRSPGD (reference sequence). The V and J ends lost 0 bases and 3 bases respectively, with 10 bases between them. The CDR3 consists of 15 residues. CDR3 bases read: TGCACCTGCAGTGCAGATCACAGGGTGGCAGAA. This gives the protein CTCSADHRVAE. The entire CDR3 protein reads CTCSADHRVAETLYF. Full variable domain (missing parts from reference TRBV1 and TRBJ2-3): VTLLEQNPRWRLVPRGQAVNLRCILKNSQYPWMSWYQQDLQKQLQWLFTLRSPGDKEVKSLPGADYLATRVTDTELRLQVANMSQGRTLYCTCSADHRVAETLYFGSGTRLTVL.

This clone was found a few times. The gene names given are mouse names. With the read ending 3 residues before the CDR3 end, the germline J gene is used to fill in that end. The rearrangement links TRBV19 to TRBJ1-6, with D tentatively TRBD1 (6 bases). TRBJ1-6 is filed as an ORF, its function uncertain. Per germline, CDR1 FNHDT and CDR2 SITEND (reference sequence). The CDR3 runs 16 residues. Between the trimmed V and J ends, which lost 5 bases and 0 bases, there was a span of 12 bases. The chain's CDR3 is CASRRTVNSYNSPLYF. CDR3 DNA (partial): TGTGCCAGCAGACGGACAGTGAATTCCTATAATTCGCCC.

A few counts support this clone. Mouse germline and gene names are used. From the germline J gene comes the end of the CDR3, since the read stops 4 residues before it. Other DNA sequences of this sample code for an identical CDR3. V gene TRBV13-2 combines with J gene TRBJ2-7; 9 nucleotides agree with TRBD2. Germline V gives CDR1 NNHNN, CDR2 SYGAGS (reference sequence). This CDR3 is 14 amino acids long. CDR3 sequence reads: CASGDRTGGYEQYF. Incomplete CDR3 DNA: TGTGCCAGCGGTGATCGCACTGGGGGGTAT.

Comment on this clone: The genes are named according to mouse. The read ends 4 residues early relative to the CDR3; the germline J gene fills the gap. This specimen includes other DNA sequences encoding the same CDR3. This rearrangement joins TRBV1 to TRBJ2-2; D possibly corresponds to TRBD1 (5 bases). Per the germline V gene, CDR1 is NSQYPW and CDR2 is LRSPGD (reference sequence). The CDR3 has 15 residues. Trimming cost V 3 bases and J 0 bases, with 8 bases left between them. CDR3 DNA, as far as it was read: TGCACCTGCAGTGCCCAGGGTTCAAACACCGGG. It codes for CTCSAQGSNTG. The whole CDR3 reads CTCSAQGSNTGQLYF.

With regard to this clone: Here the gene names and germline are mouse. Read data end 4 residues before the CDR3 end; the end is taken from the germline J gene. Other DNA sequences in the sample encode the same CDR3. This chain joins TRBV31 and TRBJ2-4, with TRBD2 identical over 8 bases. Germline V gene sequence: CDR1 GKSSPN, CDR2 SITVG. The CDR3 covers 13 residues. The covered CDR3 bases are TGTGCCTGGAGTCCCGGGACTGGTAAC. Amino acids: CAWSPGTGN. The CDR3 as a whole reads CAWSPGTGNTLYF.

This clone was recorded at least ten times. Genes and germline come from the mouse. Coverage ceases 4 residues before the CDR3 finishes, and the germline J gene fills in the end. The genes are TRBV17 and TRBJ1-2; possibly TRBD1 for D (6 bases). CDR1 is MNHDT and CDR2 is YYDKIL in the germline V gene. This CDR3 spans 14 amino acids. The V and J ends lost 0 bases and 3 bases respectively, with 8 bases between them. The covered CDR3 bases are TGTGCTAGCAGTAGAGATTCAGGGGACTCC. Translating it yields CASSRDSGDS. The whole CDR3 sequence reads CASSRDSGDSDYTF.

This clone was picked up a small number of times. Gene names refer to mouse genes. From the germline J gene comes the end of the CDR3, since the read stops 4 residues before it. Other nucleotide sequences in the sample specify the same CDR3. This chain connects TRBV5 to TRBJ2-7; TRBD1 aligns across 7 bases. Trimming removed 3 bases from V and 3 bases from J; junction bases left unmatched: 2. CDR1 LGHNA and CDR2 YNLKQL come from the germline V gene (reference sequence). The CDR3 spans 13 residues. This chain's CDR3 is CASSHRDSYEQYF. The covered CDR3 bases are TGTGCCAGCAGCCACCGGGACAGCTAT.

This clone came up a few times. Gene names are mouse gene names. The CDR3 end is not reached by the read, which stops 4 residues before it; the germline J gene fills it in. Other DNA sequences in the sample encode the same CDR3. The gene calls are TRBV13-1 and TRBJ2-3, with 9 nucleotides matching TRBD1. CDR1 and CDR2 (germline): NSHNY, SYGAGN. This CDR3 region has 14 residues. The J segment lost 3 bases and the V segment lost 5 bases, leaving 4 bases of the junction unmatched. CDR3 in amino acids: CASRGTGGAETLYF. Partial CDR3 DNA: TGTGCCAGCAGGGGCACAGGGGGCGCAGAA.

About this clone itself: Gene names are the mouse ones. The read gets to within 4 residues of the CDR3 end, and the germline J gene fills in the rest. V gene TRBV1 combines with J gene TRBJ2-2, with TRBD1 identical over 9 bases. The germline V gene encodes CDR1 NSQYPW and CDR2 LRSPGD (reference sequence). This CDR3 has 15 amino acids. With V trimmed by 4 bases and J by 3 bases, 3 bases remained unmatched. CDR3 bases read: TGCACCTGCAGTGAGGACAGGGGTGACACCGGG. Translating gives CTCSEDRGDTG. The CDR3 in its entirety is CTCSEDRGDTGQLYF.

Comment on this clone: Genes here carry mouse names. The read halts 4 residues ahead of the CDR3 end, with the missing end drawn from the germline J gene. The rearrangement joins TRBV17 to TRBJ1-1; TRBD1 agrees at 9 bases. The CDR3 sequence is 16 residues long. Germline V gives CDR1 MNHDT, CDR2 YYDKIL. The ends lost 5 bases at V and 4 bases at J; junction bases unmatched: 11. This CDR3 is CASSPFRDRVGTEVFF. The sequenced part of the CDR3 DNA is TGTGCTAGCAGTCCTTTCCGGGACAGGGTGGGCACA.

A word on this clone: Here the gene names and germline are mouse. The read gets to within 4 residues of the CDR3 end, and the germline J gene fills in the rest. The sample carries other DNA sequences with the same CDR3. The chain employs TRBV13-2 and TRBJ2-5; 10 bases map to TRBD2. The germline V gene has CDR1 NNHNN and CDR2 SYGAGS (reference sequence). The CDR3 has 13 residues. Here the CDR3 reads CASGGTGGDTQYF. The sequenced part of the CDR3 DNA is TGTGCCAGCGGTGGGACTGGGGGAGAC.

Comments on this clone: Genes here carry mouse names. Read sequence stops 4 residues before the CDR3 end, and the germline J gene provides the missing end. This chain links TRBV17 with TRBJ2-4, with 9 nucleotides matching TRBD2. Germline CDR1 MNHDT, CDR2 YYDKIL. CDR3 size: 14 residues. The CDR3 region is CASSLWGGRNTLYF. The sequenced part of the CDR3 DNA is TGTGCTAGCAGTCTCTGGGGGGGGAGGAAC.

The sample holds a few counts of this clone. Gene names and germline refer to mouse. With the read ending 4 residues before the CDR3 end, the germline J gene is used to fill in that end. The genes are TRBV12-1 and TRBJ1-2; D perhaps matches TRBD1 (5 bases). This CDR3 contains 13 residues. Trimming removed 0 bases from V and 1 base from J, with 5 bases in between. Germline assignment: CDR1 SGHSN and CDR2 HYEKVE. The covered CDR3 bases are TGTGCCAGCTCTCTCGGACAAAACTCC. Translating gives CASSLGQNS. Given in full, the CDR3 is CASSLGQNSDYTF.

In its sample, this clone was seen a few times. Any gene name here is a mouse gene name. The CDR3 end lies 4 residues beyond the end of the read and is filled in from the germline J gene. The chain employs TRBV19 and TRBJ2-5; TRBD1 aligns across 7 bases. The CDR3 contains 14 residues. Germline V gives CDR1 FNHDT, CDR2 SITEND (reference sequence). Unmatched junction bases numbered 8, after V lost 8 bases and J lost 2 bases. CDR3 region: CARTGTAIQDTQYF. The covered CDR3 bases are TGTGCCAGAACCGGGACAGCGATCCAAGAC.

Remarks on this clone: Gene names refer to mouse genes. The CDR3 end falls 4 residues outside the read, so it is completed with the germline J gene. V and J are TRBV1 and TRBJ2-1; 9 nucleotides line up with TRBD1. J was trimmed by 1 base and V by 3 bases; bases with no gene match: 4. Germline CDR1 is NSQYPW and CDR2 is LRSPGD (reference sequence). The CDR3 loop spans 16 amino acids. The CDR3 loop is CTCSALGTGNYAEQFF. The sequenced part of the CDR3 DNA is TGCACCTGCAGTGCCCTCGGGACAGGGAACTATGCT.

This clone appeared a few times. These gene names are mouse names. The sequence runs out 4 residues before the end of the CDR3; the remainder is reconstructed from the germline J gene. V gene TRBV13-1 combines with J gene TRBJ2-7; 10 positions agree with TRBD2. Germline CDR1 reads NSHNY; CDR2 reads SYGAGN. The CDR3 is 14 residues long. After removal of 2 bases from V and 2 bases from J, the junction contained 1 base not matched to a gene. The CDR3 spells CASSETGGPYEQYF. CDR3 DNA (partial): TGTGCCAGCAGTGAGACTGGGGGGCCCTAT.

Regarding this clone: Gene labels here are mouse ones. The CDR3 goes on 4 residues after the read ends, and that part is filled in from the germline J gene. The rearrangement joins TRBV13-3 to TRBJ2-3; 7 nucleotides line up with TRBD1. CDR3 length: 14 amino acids. Germline assignment: CDR1 NNHDY and CDR2 SYVADS. The junction had 3 bases not matched to a gene; V was cut back by 5 bases and J by 0 bases. The CDR3 here is CASSGDSSAETLYF. The part of the CDR3 DNA that was read is TGTGCCAGCAGCGGGGACAGTAGTGCAGAA.

Notes on this clone: Gene labels here are mouse ones. The read finishes 4 residues shy of the CDR3 end, and the germline J gene is used to complete it. The J gene is TRBJ2-2, the V gene TRBV5; TRBD2 aligns across 7 bases. Per germline, CDR1 LGHNA and CDR2 YNLKQL (reference sequence). J was trimmed by 0 bases and V by 4 bases; bases with no gene match: 5. This CDR3 has 16 amino acids. The CDR3 protein is CASSRAGGSNTGQLYF. The sequenced part of the CDR3 DNA is TGTGCCAGCAGCCGGGCTGGGGGATCAAACACCGGG.

For this clone: All gene names here are mouse names. The read ends 4 residues shy of where the CDR3 ends; the end is completed using the germline J gene. The chain combines TRBV5 with TRBJ2-5; 7 bases agree with TRBD2. There are 16 residues in the CDR3. Germline trimming cut 0 bases from V and 0 bases from J; bases unmatched to any gene: 3. CDR1 is LGHNA, CDR2 YNLKQL, per germline (reference sequence). The CDR3 bases that were read are TGTGCCAGCAGCCAAGAGGGGGGGGGTAACCAAGAC. Protein: CASSQEGGGNQD. The entire CDR3 sequence reads CASSQEGGGNQDTQYF.

This clone turned up a few times. Each gene name is a mouse one. The read gets to within 4 residues of the CDR3 end, and the germline J gene fills in the rest. The chain recombines TRBV13-1 with TRBJ1-2, with 8 bases matching TRBD1. Per the germline V gene, CDR1 is NSHNY and CDR2 is SYGAGN. The CDR3 covers 14 residues. The sequenced part of the CDR3 DNA is TGTGCCAGCAGTGATCCTGACAGGGGCCCC. Translation gives CASSDPDRGP. The entire CDR3 reads CASSDPDRGPDYTF.

This clone was counted between two and nine times. Gene names are the mouse ones. The sequence runs out 4 residues before the end of the CDR3; the remainder is reconstructed from the germline J gene. The V call is TRBV13-1, the J call TRBJ2-1, with 10 bases identical to TRBD1. Germline V gives CDR1 NSHNY, CDR2 SYGAGN. This CDR3 has 13 amino acids. The CDR3 protein is CASSRQGAAEQFF. The CDR3 bases that were read are TGTGCCAGCAGCAGACAGGGGGCGGCT.

About this clone itself: Gene names follow the mouse nomenclature. The CDR3 extends 4 residues past the end of the read, so its final part is completed from the germline J gene. V is TRBV16 and J is TRBJ2-5; TRBD2 aligns across 13 bases. With 3 bases clipped from V and 0 bases from J, the junction kept 0 bases outside the gene matches. This CDR3 region has 16 residues. In germline, CDR1 is SGHSA, CDR2 FRNQAP. The CDR3 sequence: CASSLGLGGNQDTQYF. The part of the CDR3 DNA that was read is TGTGCAAGCAGCTTGGGACTGGGGGGGAACCAAGAC. Full variable domain (outside the CDR3, taken from reference TRBV16 and TRBJ2-5): NAGVIQTPRHKVTGKGQEATLWCEPISGHSAVFWYRQTIVQGLEFLTYFRNQAPIDDSGMPKERFSAQMPNQSHSTLKIQSTQPQDSAVYLCASSLGLGGNQDTQYFGPGTRLLVL.

Remarks on this clone: Here the gene names and germline are mouse. The read falls 4 residues short of the CDR3 end, and the missing part is taken from the germline J gene. Different DNA sequences within this sample yield the same CDR3. The chain is built from TRBV13-2 and TRBJ2-5, with D uncertain. Trimming took 5 bases from V and 0 from J, leaving 7 bases between them. This CDR3 is 13 amino acids long. Germline V gives CDR1 NNHNN, CDR2 SYGAGS (reference sequence). The covered CDR3 bases are TGTGCCAGCGGCACAAATAACCAAGAC. Protein product: CASGTNNQD. The full CDR3 reads CASGTNNQDTQYF.

On this clone itself: Gene names denote mouse genes. The CDR3 end falls 4 residues outside the read, so it is completed with the germline J gene. The chain links TRBV13-1 to TRBJ2-7; TRBD2 agrees at 7 bases. The J segment lost 2 bases and the V segment lost 3 bases, leaving 5 bases of the junction unmatched. Germline lookup yields CDR1 NSHNY and CDR2 SYGAGN. This CDR3 has 14 amino acids. The CDR3 spells CASSGWGFAYEQYF. The sequenced CDR3 bases are TGTGCCAGCAGTGGCTGGGGGTTCGCCTAT.

This clone turned up a few times. The listed genes are named as in mouse. The read gets to within 4 residues of the CDR3 end, and the germline J gene fills in the rest. The chain carries TRBV13-3 and TRBJ2-5; TRBD1 agrees at 7 bases. The CDR3 has 12 residues. The V gene's germline CDR1 is NNHDY and CDR2 SYVADS. The CDR3 spells CASSETGDTQYF. CDR3 DNA (partial): TGTGCCAGCAGTGAGACAGGGGAC.

For this clone: The listed genes are named as in mouse. From the germline J gene comes the end of the CDR3, since the read stops 4 residues before it. The rearrangement links TRBV13-2 to TRBJ1-1, with D unresolved. The CDR3 has 12 amino acids. With 2 bases removed from V and 3 bases from J, the gap between germline ends came to 5 bases. The germline CDR1 and CDR2 sequences are NNHNN and SYGAGS (reference sequence). The sequenced CDR3 bases are TGTGCCAGCGGTGACACCTACACA. Amino acid sequence: CASGDTYT. The whole CDR3 protein is CASGDTYTEVFF.